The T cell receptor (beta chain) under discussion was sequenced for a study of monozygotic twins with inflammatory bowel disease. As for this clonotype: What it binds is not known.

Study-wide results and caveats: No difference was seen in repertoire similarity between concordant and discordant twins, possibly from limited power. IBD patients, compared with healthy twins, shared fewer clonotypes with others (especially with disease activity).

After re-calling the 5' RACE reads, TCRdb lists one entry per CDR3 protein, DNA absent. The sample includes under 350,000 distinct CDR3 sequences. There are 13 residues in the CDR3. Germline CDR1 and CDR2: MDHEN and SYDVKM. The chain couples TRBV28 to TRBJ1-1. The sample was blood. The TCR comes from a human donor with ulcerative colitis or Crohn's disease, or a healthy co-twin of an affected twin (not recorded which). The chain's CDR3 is CASSDGPNTEAFF.